One and the same sample provided the 17 T cell receptor beta chains below, sequenced in a study of OX40 agonist ivuxolimab in advanced cancers. TCRdb keeps only in-frame clones here, not all; method: immunoSEQ multiplex PCR. This sample has just over 35,000 clones, with approximately 80% found just once. The sequencing here drew on CD4+ or CD8+ T cells sorted from blood, taken in a trial of the OX40 agonist ivuxolimab. These receptors all come from an adult with an advanced solid tumor such as melanoma, head and neck, liver or kidney cancer.

V gene TRBV7-6 combines with J gene TRBJ2-5; TRBD2 might be the D (5 bases). Germline CDR1 reads SGHVS; CDR2 reads FNYEAQ. V was shortened by 1 base and J by 2 bases, with 14 bases between the two germline ends. This CDR3 has 16 amino acids. The CDR3 protein is CASSLDLFRGQETQYF. DNA of the CDR3: TGTGCCAGCAGCTTAGATCTTTTTAGAGGGCAAGAGACCCAGTACTTC. Variable domain in full (rest from reference TRBV7-6 and TRBJ2-5): GAGVSQSPRYKVTKRGQDVALRCDPISGHVSLYWYRQALGQGPEFLTYFNYEAQQDKSGLPNDRFSAERPEGSISTLTIQRTEQRDSAMYRCASSLDLFRGQETQYFGPGTRLLVL.

The gene calls are TRBV6-1 and TRBJ1-1, with D possibly matching TRBD1 (5 bases). CDR1 MNHNS and CDR2 SASEGT come from the germline V gene. This CDR3 region has 16 residues. Trimming left V 2 bases short and J 8 bases short, with 21 bases between. Written as DNA, the CDR3 is TGTGCCAGCAGTGAAAGGGCCCCAGGCAGGGTAACAGAAGCTTTCTTT. It codes for CASSERAPGRVTEAFF.

For the CDR3, the DNA is TGTGCCAGCAGCTCCAGCGGGGGGAGGGAGCTGTTTTTT. This sequence encodes CASSSSGGRELFF. V is TRBV13 and J is TRBJ2-2, with 9 bases fitting TRBD2. The CDR3 covers 13 residues. Germline CDR1 is PRHDT and CDR2 is FYEKMQ (reference sequence). Trimming removed 4 bases from V and 9 bases from J; junction bases left unmatched: 3.

This clone has only one observation. This chain connects TRBV6-5 to TRBJ2-7; D not resolved. The CDR3 loop spans 15 amino acids. Germline V gene data show CDR1 as MNHEY and CDR2 as SVGAGI. The V end lost 0 bases, the J end lost 0 bases, and 9 bases lay between the germline ends. CDR3 DNA: TGTGCCAGCAGTTACTCGGCAACCCTCTCCTACGAGCAGTACTTC. It translates to CASSYSATLSYEQYF.

This clone showed up just once. This sequence joins TRBV28 and TRBJ1-1; D possibly corresponds to TRBD1 (6 bases). The CDR3 has 15 amino acids. V dropped 2 bases and J dropped 5 bases, with 15 bases sitting between them. CDR1 is MDHEN, CDR2 SYDVKM, per germline. The CDR3 region is CASSLVGGSGTEAFF. For the CDR3, the DNA is TGTGCCAGCAGTTTAGTAGGGGGAAGTGGAACTGAAGCTTTCTTT.

Remarks on this clone: One end of the junction fails to match germline, which may point to a read error. The chain employs TRBV11-1 and TRBJ2-7; the match to TRBD2 covers 12 bases. In germline, CDR1 is SGHAT, CDR2 FQDESV (reference sequence). The CDR3 is 15 residues long. DNA for the CDR3: TGTGCCAGCAGCTCCGGACTAGCGGGGACTTACGGGCAGTACTTC. This codes for CASSSGLAGTYGQYF.

This clone has just a few counts. V is TRBV6-4 and J is TRBJ2-1; 10 positions match TRBD2. The CDR3 is 17 amino acids. CDR1 is MRHNA and CDR2 is SNTAGT in the germline V gene. V lost 2 bases to trimming and J lost 5 bases; unmatched junction nucleotides: 9. CDR3 region: CASSDNPPGLANNEQFF. The CDR3 DNA reads TGTGCCAGCAGTGACAACCCGCCGGGACTAGCGAACAATGAGCAGTTCTTC.

The gene calls are TRBV9 and TRBJ2-3; 11 nucleotides match TRBD2. The V gene end was trimmed by 0 bases and the J gene end by 6 bases; junction bases not matched to a gene: 6. From germline, CDR1 is SGDLS and CDR2 YYNGEE. The CDR3 has 16 residues. This CDR3 reads CASSVVSGGAGDTQYF. CDR3 DNA: TGTGCCAGCAGCGTAGTTAGCGGGGGGGCAGGGGATACGCAGTATTTT.

In its sample, this clone was seen once. The chain uses TRBV29-1 and TRBJ2-7, with 14 bases fitting TRBD2. The CDR3 covers 18 residues. V trimming: 1 base; J trimming: 3 bases; junction bases outside the gene matches: 11. Germline-derived CDR1 and CDR2 are SQVTM and ANQGSEA. CDR3 nucleotides: TGCAGCGTTGAAGGGGGACTAGCGGGAGCATTATCGGACTACGAGCAGTACTTC. Protein: CSVEGGLAGALSDYEQYF.

The V call is TRBV5-6, the J call TRBJ2-7; D possibly corresponds to TRBD2 (6 bases). Trimming pared 3 bases from V and 3 bases from J, leaving 13 bases between. There are 14 residues in the CDR3. Germline values: CDR1 SGHDT, CDR2 YYEEEE. In nucleotides, the CDR3 is TGTGCCAGCAGCTCCCTGGAGGGGAACTACGAGCAGTACTTC. Translated, it gives CASSSLEGNYEQYF.

The chain has TRBV7-9 and TRBJ1-1; perhaps TRBD1 as D (6 bases). V was clipped by 5 bases and J by 3 bases, with 19 bases between them. The CDR3 has 16 amino acids. The germline gives CDR1 SEHNR, CDR2 FQNEAQ (reference sequence). CDR3 in DNA: TGTGCCAGCAGCGGATTTCTCGGGACAAGCTACACTGAAGCTTTCTTT. As protein: CASSGFLGTSYTEAFF.

This sequence joins TRBV28 and TRBJ1-2, with 8 bases that match TRBD1. The ends lost 5 bases at V and 6 bases at J; junction bases unmatched: 11. Germline lookup yields CDR1 MDHEN and CDR2 SYDVKM. The CDR3 totals 15 residues. The chain's CDR3 is CASSPPPDRVHGYTF. DNA for the CDR3: TGTGCCAGCAGTCCGCCCCCGGACAGGGTTCATGGCTACACCTTC.

The chain links TRBV10-3 to TRBJ2-3; the D is unclear. Germline V gives CDR1 ENHRY, CDR2 SYGVKD. V was clipped by 0 bases and J by 1 base, with 8 bases between them. The CDR3 loop spans 15 amino acids. The CDR3 loop reads CAISESAFRTDTQYF. CDR3 coding DNA: TGTGCCATCAGTGAGTCGGCCTTTCGCACAGATACGCAGTATTTT.

V is TRBV5-5 and J is TRBJ2-7; D unresolved. The CDR3 extends over 14 amino acids. Germline assignment: CDR1 SGHKS and CDR2 YYEKEE (reference sequence). Trimming removed 0 bases from V and 2 bases from J, with 9 bases in between. CDR3 coding DNA: TGTGCCAGCAGCTTGGGGGGTAACCCCTACGAGCAGTACTTC. It codes for CASSLGGNPYEQYF. Filled out from reference TRBV5-5 and TRBJ2-7, the complete variable domain reads DAGVTQSPTHLIKTRGQQVTLRCSPISGHKSVSWYQQVLGQGPQFIFQYYEKEERGRGNFPDRFSARQFPNYSSELNVNALLLGDSALYLCASSLGGNPYEQYFGPGTRLTVT.

The chain combines TRBV10-1 with TRBJ1-1; 7 bases map to TRBD1. The CDR3 runs to 14 residues. V lost 7 bases and J lost 5; bases outside the gene matches: 10. In germline, CDR1 is WNHNN, CDR2 SYGVQD (reference sequence). CDR3 loop: CASTGRGGRTEAFF. The CDR3 DNA is TGCGCCAGCACGGGACGAGGGGGCCGGACTGAAGCTTTCTTT.

The chain couples TRBV28 to TRBJ2-7, with TRBD2 matching 7 bases. The trim removed 5 bases at V and 3 bases at J, leaving 7 bases unmatched. The CDR3 covers 14 residues. Germline values: CDR1 MDHEN, CDR2 SYDVKM. CDR3 DNA: TGTGCCAGCAGTAAACCTCTAGCGGACTACGAGCAGTACTTC. It specifies CASSKPLADYEQYF. Complete variable domain (other parts from reference TRBV28 and TRBJ2-7): DVKVTQSSRYLVKRTGEKVFLECVQDMDHENMFWYRQDPGLGLRLIYFSYDVKMKEKGDIPEGYSVSREKKERFSLILESASTNQTSMYLCASSKPLADYEQYFGPGTRLTVT.

The chain uses TRBV19 and TRBJ1-1; weak D call: TRBD1 (5 bases). The CDR3 covers 15 residues. V was pared by 6 bases and J by 3 bases, with 17 bases between. Germline CDR1 reads LNHDA; CDR2 reads SQIVND (reference sequence). This CDR3 is CASSRSQVPDTEAFF. Written as DNA, the CDR3 is TGTGCCAGTAGCCGCTCACAGGTCCCGGACACTGAAGCTTTCTTT.